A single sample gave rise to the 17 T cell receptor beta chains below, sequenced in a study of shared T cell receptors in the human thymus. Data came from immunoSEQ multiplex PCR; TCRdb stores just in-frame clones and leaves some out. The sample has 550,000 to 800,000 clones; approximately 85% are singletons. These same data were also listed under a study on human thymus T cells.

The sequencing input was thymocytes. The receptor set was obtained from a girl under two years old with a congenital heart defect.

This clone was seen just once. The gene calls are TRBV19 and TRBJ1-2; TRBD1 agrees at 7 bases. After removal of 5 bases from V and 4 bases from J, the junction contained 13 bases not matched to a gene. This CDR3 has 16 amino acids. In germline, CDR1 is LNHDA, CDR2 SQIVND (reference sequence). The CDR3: CASSLPGQSSFYGYTF. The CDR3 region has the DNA TGTGCCAGTAGTTTGCCGGGACAGTCCAGCTTCTATGGCTACACCTTC.

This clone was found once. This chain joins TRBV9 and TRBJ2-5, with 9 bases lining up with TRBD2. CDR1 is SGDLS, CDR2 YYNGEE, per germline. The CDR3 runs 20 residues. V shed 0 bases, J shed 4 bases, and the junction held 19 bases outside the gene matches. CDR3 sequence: CASSVACSGGGAREGETQYF. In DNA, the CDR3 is TGTGCCAGCAGCGTAGCTTGTTCCGGCGGGGGGGCCCGTGAAGGAGAGACCCAGTACTTC.

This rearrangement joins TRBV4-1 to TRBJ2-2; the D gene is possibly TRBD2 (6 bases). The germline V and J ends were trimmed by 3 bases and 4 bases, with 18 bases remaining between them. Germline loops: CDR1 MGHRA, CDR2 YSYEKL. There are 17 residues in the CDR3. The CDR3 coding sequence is TGCGCCAGCAGCCACCGGGAGCGGGTCGGGAGCACCGGGGAGCTGTTTTTT. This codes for CASSHRERVGSTGELFF.

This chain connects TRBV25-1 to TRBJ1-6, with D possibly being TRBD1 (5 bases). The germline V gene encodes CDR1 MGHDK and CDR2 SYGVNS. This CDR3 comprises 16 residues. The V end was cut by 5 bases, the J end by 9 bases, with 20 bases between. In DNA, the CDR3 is TGTGCCAGCAGTTCCCGACCGGGACTTAGTTCTTCACCCCTCCACTTT. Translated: CASSSRPGLSSSPLHF.

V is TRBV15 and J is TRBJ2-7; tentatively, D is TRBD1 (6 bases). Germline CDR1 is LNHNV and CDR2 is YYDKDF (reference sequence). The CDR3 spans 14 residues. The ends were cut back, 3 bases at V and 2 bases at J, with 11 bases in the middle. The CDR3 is CATSRDSRPYEQYF. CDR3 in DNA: TGTGCCACCAGCAGGGACAGTCGACCCTACGAGCAGTACTTC.

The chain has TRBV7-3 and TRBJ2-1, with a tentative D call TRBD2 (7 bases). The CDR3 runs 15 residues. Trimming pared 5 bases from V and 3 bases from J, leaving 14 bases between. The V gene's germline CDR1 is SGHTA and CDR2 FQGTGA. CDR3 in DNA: TGTGCCAGCAGCCTCAAGCGGGGACACTACAATGAGCAGTTCTTC. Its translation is CASSLKRGHYNEQFF.

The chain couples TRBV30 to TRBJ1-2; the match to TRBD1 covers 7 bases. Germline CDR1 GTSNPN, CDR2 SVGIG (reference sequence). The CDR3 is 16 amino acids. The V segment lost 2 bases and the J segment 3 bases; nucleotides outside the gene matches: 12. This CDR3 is CAWSLPGQVLYYGYTF. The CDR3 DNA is TGTGCCTGGAGTCTCCCTGGACAGGTACTCTACTATGGCTACACCTTC.

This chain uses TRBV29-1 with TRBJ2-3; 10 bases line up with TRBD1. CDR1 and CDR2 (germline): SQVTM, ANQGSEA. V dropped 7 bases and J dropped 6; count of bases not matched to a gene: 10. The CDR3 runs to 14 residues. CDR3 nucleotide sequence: TGCAGCGCAAGGGACAGGGGCGCTTCTGATACGCAGTATTTT. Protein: CSARDRGASDTQYF.

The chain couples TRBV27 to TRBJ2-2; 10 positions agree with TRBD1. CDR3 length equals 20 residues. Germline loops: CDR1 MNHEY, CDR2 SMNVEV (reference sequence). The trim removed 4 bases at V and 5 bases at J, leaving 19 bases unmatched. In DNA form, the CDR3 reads TGTGCCAGCAGTTCCCAATGGGGGACAGGGGATACGCCGGGGACCGGGGAGCTGTTTTTT. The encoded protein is CASSSQWGTGDTPGTGELFF.

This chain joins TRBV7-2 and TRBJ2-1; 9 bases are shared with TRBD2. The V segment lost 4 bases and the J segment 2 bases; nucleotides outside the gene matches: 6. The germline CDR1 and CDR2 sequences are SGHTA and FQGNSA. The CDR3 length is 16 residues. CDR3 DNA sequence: TGTGCCAGCAGCTCCCCAGGCGGGGGGGCCTACAATGAGCAGTTCTTC. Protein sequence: CASSSPGGGAYNEQFF.

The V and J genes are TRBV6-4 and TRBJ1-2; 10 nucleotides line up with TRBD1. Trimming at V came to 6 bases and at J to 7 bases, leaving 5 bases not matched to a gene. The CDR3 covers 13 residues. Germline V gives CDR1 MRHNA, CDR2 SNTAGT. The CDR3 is CASRDRGQLGYTF. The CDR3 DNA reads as TGTGCCAGCAGAGACAGGGGGCAGCTTGGCTACACCTTC.

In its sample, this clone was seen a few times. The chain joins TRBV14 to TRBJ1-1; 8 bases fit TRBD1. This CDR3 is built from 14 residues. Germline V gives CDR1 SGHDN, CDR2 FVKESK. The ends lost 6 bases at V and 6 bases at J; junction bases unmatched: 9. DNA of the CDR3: TGTGCCAGCAGGGTGTTTGGACAGGGCTCTGAAGCTTTCTTT. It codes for CASRVFGQGSEAFF.

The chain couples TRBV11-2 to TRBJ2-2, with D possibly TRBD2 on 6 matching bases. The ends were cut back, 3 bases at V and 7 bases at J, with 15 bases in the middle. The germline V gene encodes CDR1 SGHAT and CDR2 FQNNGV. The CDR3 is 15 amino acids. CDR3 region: CASSFVMRGGGELFF. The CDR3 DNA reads TGTGCCAGCAGCTTCGTTATGCGGGGCGGCGGGGAGCTGTTTTTT.

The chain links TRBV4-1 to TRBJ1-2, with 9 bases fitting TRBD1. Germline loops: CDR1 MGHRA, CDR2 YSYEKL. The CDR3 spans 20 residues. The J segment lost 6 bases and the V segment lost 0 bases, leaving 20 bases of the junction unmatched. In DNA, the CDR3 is TGCGCCAGCAGCCAAGAAGGTCCCGGGGACAGGGAGAAGAGAGTCGATGGCTACACCTTC. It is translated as CASSQEGPGDREKRVDGYTF.

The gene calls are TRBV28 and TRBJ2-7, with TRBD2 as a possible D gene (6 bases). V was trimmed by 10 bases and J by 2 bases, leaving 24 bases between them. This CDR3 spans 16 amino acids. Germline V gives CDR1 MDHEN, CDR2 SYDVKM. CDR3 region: CATSFVWREAPYEQYF. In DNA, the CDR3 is TGTGCCACCTCCTTCGTGTGGAGGGAGGCTCCCTACGAGCAGTACTTC.

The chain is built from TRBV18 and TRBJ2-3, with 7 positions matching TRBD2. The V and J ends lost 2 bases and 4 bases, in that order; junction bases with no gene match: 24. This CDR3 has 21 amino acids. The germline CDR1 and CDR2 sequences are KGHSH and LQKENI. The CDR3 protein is CASSPEGSRVSGPLGADTQYF. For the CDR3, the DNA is TGTGCCAGCTCACCAGAAGGAAGTAGGGTTAGCGGGCCTCTTGGGGCAGATACGCAGTATTTT.

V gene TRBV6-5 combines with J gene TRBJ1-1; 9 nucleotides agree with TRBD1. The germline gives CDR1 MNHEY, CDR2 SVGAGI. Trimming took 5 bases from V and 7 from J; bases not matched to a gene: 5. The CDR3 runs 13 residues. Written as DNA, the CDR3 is TGTGCCAGCAGTACAGGGGGCGCGGGTGAAGCTTTCTTT. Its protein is CASSTGGAGEAFF.